These 13 T cell receptor beta chains originate from one sample sequenced in a study of blood T cell repertoires in COVID-19. Here immunoSEQ multiplex PCR was the method, and the copy in TCRdb shows in-frame clones only, minus some. The sample contains under 500,000 clones, around 90% of which appear only once. Source material: PBMCs or T cells enriched from blood (not recorded which). The receptor source for this set is a woman younger than 30 with acute COVID-19.

This chain connects TRBV9 to TRBJ2-7, with D possibly TRBD1 on 5 matching bases. This CDR3 is built from 15 residues. Trimming cost V 3 bases and J 0 bases, with 13 bases left between them. Germline values: CDR1 SGDLS, CDR2 YYNGEE. Written as DNA, the CDR3 is TGTGCCAGCAGCGCCACAGGAGAGAGCTCCTACGAGCAGTACTTC. Translating gives CASSATGESSYEQYF.

This clone was recorded once. The rearrangement joins TRBV19 to TRBJ1-5, with a tentative D call TRBD1 (6 bases). The CDR3 is 14 amino acids. The V end lost 1 base, the J end lost 8 bases, and 12 bases lay between the germline ends. The germline gives CDR1 LNHDA, CDR2 SQIVND (reference sequence). CDR3 sequence: CASSIAGTPEPQHF. The CDR3 nucleotides read TGTGCCAGTAGTATAGCCGGGACACCGGAGCCCCAGCATTTT. Full variable domain (rest looked up from reference TRBV19 and TRBJ1-5): DGGITQSPKYLFRKEGQNVTLSCEQNLNHDAMYWYRQDPGQGLRLIYYSQIVNDFQKGDIAEGYSVSREKKESFPLTVTSAQKNPTAFYLCASSIAGTPEPQHFGDGTRLSIL.

CDR3 DNA sequence: TGTGCCAGCAGCCAAGAAGTAACGGGCTATGGCTACACCTTC. Protein sequence: CASSQEVTGYGYTF. V is TRBV3-1 (or the pseudogene TRBV3-2) and J is TRBJ1-2, with D uncertain. This CDR3 spans 14 amino acids. V was cut by 0 bases and J by 4 bases, with 9 bases left in between. Looked up from germline, CDR1 is LGHDT and CDR2 is YNNKEL (reference sequence).

The chain joins TRBV6-1 to TRBJ1-5; no firm D call. V dropped 5 bases and J dropped 4 bases, with 12 bases sitting between them. Germline CDR1 is MNHNS and CDR2 is SASEGT. This CDR3 contains 14 residues. In DNA, the CDR3 is TGTGCCAGCAGTTATGGCAGACAAAATCAGCCCCAGCATTTT. This sequence encodes CASSYGRQNQPQHF.

The chain is built from TRBV6-4 and TRBJ1-1, with no clear D. Between the trimmed V and J ends, which lost 7 bases and 1 base, there was a span of 28 bases. CDR3 size: 19 residues. The germline V gene has CDR1 MRHNA and CDR2 SNTAGT. DNA of the CDR3: TGTGCCAGCACCTTAGAAAATCCCAAGACCTACTATCAGAACACTGAAGCTTTCTTT. Translation: CASTLENPKTYYQNTEAFF.

The chain links TRBV10-3 to TRBJ2-2, with D perhaps matching TRBD1 (5 bases). Germline CDR1 and CDR2: ENHRY and SYGVKD. The CDR3 totals 15 residues. The ends were cut back, 8 bases at V and 1 base at J, with 14 bases in the middle. The CDR3 DNA reads as TGTGCCATCGGGGAACCAGACAGGAACACCGGGGAGCTGTTTTTT. This codes for CAIGEPDRNTGELFF.

The chain joins TRBV6-1 to TRBJ2-3, with D uncertain. Trimming left V 2 bases short and J 0 bases short, with 3 bases between. The CDR3 contains 13 residues. The germline V gene has CDR1 MNHNS and CDR2 SASEGT. The CDR3 coding sequence is TGTGCCAGCAGTGAACAGAGCACAGATACGCAGTATTTT. Translated, it gives CASSEQSTDTQYF.

The count of this clone is one. The gene calls are TRBV10-2 and TRBJ1-5, with 7 bases lining up with TRBD1. The germline V gene has CDR1 WSHSY and CDR2 SAAADI. CDR3 length: 13 amino acids. Germline trimming cut 7 bases from V and 5 bases from J; bases unmatched to any gene: 5. CDR3 bases: TGCGCCAGCACGGGACAGATTTATCAGCCCCAGCATTTT. Its protein product is CASTGQIYQPQHF.

The rearrangement uses TRBV28 and TRBJ2-7, with D maybe TRBD2 (6 bases). The ends were cut back, 4 bases at V and 5 bases at J, with 12 bases in the middle. The CDR3 spans 13 residues. CDR1 is MDHEN and CDR2 is SYDVKM in the germline V gene. CDR3 nucleotides: TGTGCCAGCAGTTCGACTAGTGCACACGAGCAGTACTTC. Protein product: CASSSTSAHEQYF.

This chain uses TRBV19 with TRBJ2-6; 8 bases map to TRBD1. The germline gives CDR1 LNHDA, CDR2 SQIVND (reference sequence). There are 19 residues in the CDR3. With V trimmed by 1 base and J by 2 bases, 10 bases remained unmatched. The DNA for the CDR3 is TGTGCCAGTAGTATAGGCCAAGGACAGGGAAAAGCTGGGGCCAACGTCCTGACTTTC. Its protein is CASSIGQGQGKAGANVLTF.

This chain links TRBV6-5 with TRBJ1-2, with D possibly being TRBD1 (5 bases). Germline CDR1 is MNHEY and CDR2 is SVGAGI. Trimming took off 6 bases at V and 8 bases at J, with 16 bases between the two ends. CDR3 length equals 13 residues. CDR3 region: CASSGPTEGGYTF. For the CDR3, the DNA is TGTGCCAGCAGCGGACCGACAGAAGGGGGCTACACCTTC.

On this clone: The same CDR3 also results from other DNA sequences found in this sample. V gene TRBV7-2 combines with J gene TRBJ2-6; possible D gene TRBD2, 6 bases. CDR1 SGHTA and CDR2 FQGNSA come from the germline V gene. V lost 5 bases to trimming and J lost 4 bases, with 12 bases between them. This CDR3 is 15 amino acids long. The CDR3 nucleotides are TGTGCCAGCAGCCTGGGCGGGACGGGGGCCAACGTCCTGACTTTC. As protein: CASSLGGTGANVLTF.

J is TRBJ1-5 and V is TRBV28, with a possible D match to TRBD1 (6 bases). CDR1 MDHEN and CDR2 SYDVKM come from the germline V gene. V dropped 5 bases and J dropped 7 bases, with 18 bases sitting between them. The CDR3 spans 15 residues. CDR3 DNA sequence: TGTGCCAGCAGTAACCACAGGGAGGGAAGCCAGCCCCAGCATTTT. This sequence encodes CASSNHREGSQPQHF.